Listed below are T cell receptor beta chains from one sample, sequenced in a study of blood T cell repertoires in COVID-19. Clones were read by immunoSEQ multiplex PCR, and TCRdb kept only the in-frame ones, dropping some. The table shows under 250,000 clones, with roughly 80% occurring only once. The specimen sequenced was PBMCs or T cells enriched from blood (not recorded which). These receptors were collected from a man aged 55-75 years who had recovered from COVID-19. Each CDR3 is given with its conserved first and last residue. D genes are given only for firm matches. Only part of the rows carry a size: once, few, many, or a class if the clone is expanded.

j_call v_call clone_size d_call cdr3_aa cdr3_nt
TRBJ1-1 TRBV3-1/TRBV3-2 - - CASSPSLRGTEAFF TGTGCCAGCAGCCCCTCACTTCGGGGGACTGAAGCTTTCTTT
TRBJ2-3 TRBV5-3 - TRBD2 CARSSDYIAGVTDTQYF TGTGCCAGAAGCTCCGACTACATAGCGGGGGTTACAGATACGCAGTATTTT
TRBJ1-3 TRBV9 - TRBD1 CASSPGGDTIYF TGTGCCAGCAGCCCAGGGGGTGACACCATATATTTT
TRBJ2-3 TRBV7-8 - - CASSFVSTDTQYF TGTGCCAGCAGCTTTGTAAGCACAGATACGCAGTATTTT
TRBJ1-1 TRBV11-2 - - CASSLQWNTEAFF TGTGCCAGCAGCTTACAGTGGAACACTGAAGCTTTCTTT
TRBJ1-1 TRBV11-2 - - CASTNADEAFF TGTGCCAGCACCAACGCAGATGAAGCTTTCTTT
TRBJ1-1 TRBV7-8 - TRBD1 CASSPSDRGLTEAFF TGTGCCAGCAGCCCCTCAGACAGGGGGCTCACTGAAGCTTTCTTT
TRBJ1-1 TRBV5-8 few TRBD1 CASSSRGMNTEAFF TGTGCCAGCAGCTCCAGGGGGATGAACACTGAAGCTTTCTTT
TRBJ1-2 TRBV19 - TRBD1 CASTLRGSGYTF TGTGCCAGTACTCTCAGGGGGTCGGGCTACACCTTC
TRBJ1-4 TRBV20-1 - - CSASQGPTNEKLFF TGCAGTGCTAGTCAGGGGCCAACTAATGAAAAACTGTTTTTT
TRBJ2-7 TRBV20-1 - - CSARLPGAQYF TGCAGTGCTAGACTCCCTGGGGCGCAGTACTTC
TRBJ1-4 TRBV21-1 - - CASSQGGGRPYEKLFF TGTGCCAGCAGCCAAGGGGGAGGCAGGCCCTATGAAAAACTGTTTTTT
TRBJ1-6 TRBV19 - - CASSSRDTNSPLHF TGTGCCAGTAGTTCCCGGGACACTAATTCACCCCTCCACTTT
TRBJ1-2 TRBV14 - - CASSSIQGGGNYYGYTF TGTGCCAGCAGTTCCATTCAGGGAGGGGGGAACTACTATGGCTACACCTTC
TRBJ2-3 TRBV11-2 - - CASSSWGQGTDTQYF TGTGCCAGCAGCTCCTGGGGGCAAGGCACAGATACGCAGTATTTT
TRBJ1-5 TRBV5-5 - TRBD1 CASSRGLRQGGQPQHF TGTGCCAGCAGCCGCGGATTAAGACAGGGGGGACAGCCCCAGCATTTT
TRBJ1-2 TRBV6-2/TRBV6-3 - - CASSYRGVVYGYTF TGTGCCAGCAGTTACCGGGGGGTTGTCTATGGCTACACCTTC